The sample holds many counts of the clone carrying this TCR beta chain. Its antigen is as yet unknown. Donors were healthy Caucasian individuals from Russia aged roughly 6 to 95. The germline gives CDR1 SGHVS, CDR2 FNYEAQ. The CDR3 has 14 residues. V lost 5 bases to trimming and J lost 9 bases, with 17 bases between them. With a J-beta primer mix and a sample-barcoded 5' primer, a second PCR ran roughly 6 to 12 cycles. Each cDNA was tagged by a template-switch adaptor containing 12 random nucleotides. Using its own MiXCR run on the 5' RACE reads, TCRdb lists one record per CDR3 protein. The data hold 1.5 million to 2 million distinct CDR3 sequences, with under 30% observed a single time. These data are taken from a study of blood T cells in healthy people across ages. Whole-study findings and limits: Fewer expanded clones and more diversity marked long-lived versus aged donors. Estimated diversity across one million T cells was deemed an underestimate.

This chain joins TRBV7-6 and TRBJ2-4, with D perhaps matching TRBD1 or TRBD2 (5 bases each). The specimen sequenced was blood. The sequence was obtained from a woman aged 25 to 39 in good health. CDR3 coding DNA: TGTGCCAGCAGCCCCGGGACCGGAGTCCTCATTCAGTACTTC. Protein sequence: CASSPGTGVLIQYF.